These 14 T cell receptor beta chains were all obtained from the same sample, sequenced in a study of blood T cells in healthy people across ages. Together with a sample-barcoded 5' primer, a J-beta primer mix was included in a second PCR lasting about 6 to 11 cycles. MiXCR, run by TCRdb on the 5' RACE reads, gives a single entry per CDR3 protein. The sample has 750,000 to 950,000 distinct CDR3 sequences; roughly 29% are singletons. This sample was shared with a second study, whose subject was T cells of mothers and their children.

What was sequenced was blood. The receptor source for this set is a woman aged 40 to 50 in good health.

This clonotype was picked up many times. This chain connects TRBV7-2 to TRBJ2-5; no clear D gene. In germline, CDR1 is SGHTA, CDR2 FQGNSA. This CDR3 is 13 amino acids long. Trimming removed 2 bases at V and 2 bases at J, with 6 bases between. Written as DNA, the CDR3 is TGTGCCAGCAGCTTACGGGCTCAAGAGACCCAGTACTTC. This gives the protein CASSLRAQETQYF.

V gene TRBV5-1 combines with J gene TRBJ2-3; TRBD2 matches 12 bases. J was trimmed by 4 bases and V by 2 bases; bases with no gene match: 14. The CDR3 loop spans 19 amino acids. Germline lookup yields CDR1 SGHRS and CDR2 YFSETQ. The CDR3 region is CASSLLAVGASGGADTQYF. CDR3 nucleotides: TGCGCCAGCAGCTTACTAGCGGTCGGCGCTAGCGGGGGGGCAGATACGCAGTATTTT.

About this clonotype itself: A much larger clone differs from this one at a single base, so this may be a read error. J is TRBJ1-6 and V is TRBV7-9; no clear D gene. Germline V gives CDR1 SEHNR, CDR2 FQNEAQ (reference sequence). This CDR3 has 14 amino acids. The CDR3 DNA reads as TGTGCCAGCAGCTCGAGCTCCTATAATTTACCCCTCCACTTT. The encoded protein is CASSSSSYNLPLHF.

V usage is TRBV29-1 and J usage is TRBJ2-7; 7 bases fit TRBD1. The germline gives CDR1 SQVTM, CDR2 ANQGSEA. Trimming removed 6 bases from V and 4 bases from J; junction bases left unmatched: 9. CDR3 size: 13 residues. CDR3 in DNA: TGCAGCGTCGAACTGGACAGGCGGTACGAGCAGTACTTC. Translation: CSVELDRRYEQYF.

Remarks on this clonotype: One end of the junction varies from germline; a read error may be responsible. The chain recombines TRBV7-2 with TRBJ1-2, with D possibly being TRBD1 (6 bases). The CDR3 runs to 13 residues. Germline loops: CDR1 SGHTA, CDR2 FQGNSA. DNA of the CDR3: TGTGCCAACAGCTTAGAGGGGGGCCGGAGCTACACCTTC. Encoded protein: CANSLEGGRSYTF. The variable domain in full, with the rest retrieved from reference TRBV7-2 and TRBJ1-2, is GAGVSQSPSNKVTEKGKDVELRCDPISGHTALYWYRQSLGQGLEFLIYFQGNSAPDKSGLPSDRFSAERTGGSVSTLTIQRTQQEDSAVYLCANSLEGGRSYTFGSGTRLTVV.

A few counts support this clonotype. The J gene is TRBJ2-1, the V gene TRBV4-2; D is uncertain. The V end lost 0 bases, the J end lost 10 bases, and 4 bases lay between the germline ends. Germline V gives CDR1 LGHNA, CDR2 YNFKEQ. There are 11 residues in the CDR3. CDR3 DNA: TGTGCCAGCAGCCAAGACAGGGAGCAGTTCTTC. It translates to CASSQDREQFF.

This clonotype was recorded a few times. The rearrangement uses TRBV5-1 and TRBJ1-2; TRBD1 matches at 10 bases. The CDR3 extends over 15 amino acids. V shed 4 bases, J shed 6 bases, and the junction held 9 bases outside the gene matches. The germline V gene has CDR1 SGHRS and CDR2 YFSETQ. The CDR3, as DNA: TGCGCCAGCAGCCCGTTTCCCGGGACAGGGGATGGCTACACCTTC. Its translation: CASSPFPGTGDGYTF.

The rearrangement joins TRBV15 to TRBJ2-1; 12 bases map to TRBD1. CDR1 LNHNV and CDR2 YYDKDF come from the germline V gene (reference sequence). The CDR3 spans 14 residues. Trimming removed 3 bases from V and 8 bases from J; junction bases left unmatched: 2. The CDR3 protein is CATSRGQGADEQFF. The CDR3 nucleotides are TGTGCCACCAGCAGGGGACAGGGGGCGGATGAGCAGTTCTTC.

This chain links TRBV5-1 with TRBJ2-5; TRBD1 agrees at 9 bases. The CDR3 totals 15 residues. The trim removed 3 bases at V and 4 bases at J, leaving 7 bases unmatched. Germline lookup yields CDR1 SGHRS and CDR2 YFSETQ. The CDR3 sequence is CASSSGTGNGETQYF. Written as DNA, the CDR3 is TGCGCCAGCAGCTCCGGGACAGGGAATGGAGAGACCCAGTACTTC.

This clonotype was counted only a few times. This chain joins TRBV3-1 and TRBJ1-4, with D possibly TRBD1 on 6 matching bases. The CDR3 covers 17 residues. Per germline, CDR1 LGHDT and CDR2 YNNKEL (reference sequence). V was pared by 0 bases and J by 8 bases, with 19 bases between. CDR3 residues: CASSQDSWGARGEKLFF. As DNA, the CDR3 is TGTGCCAGCAGCCAAGATAGTTGGGGGGCCCGAGGGGAAAAACTGTTTTTT.

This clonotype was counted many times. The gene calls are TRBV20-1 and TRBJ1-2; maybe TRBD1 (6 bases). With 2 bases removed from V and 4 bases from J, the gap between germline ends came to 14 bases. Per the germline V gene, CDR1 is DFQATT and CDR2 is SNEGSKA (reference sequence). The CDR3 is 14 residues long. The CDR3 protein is CSARSRDTAYGYTF. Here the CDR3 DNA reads TGCAGTGCTAGAAGCCGGGACACCGCCTATGGCTACACCTTC.

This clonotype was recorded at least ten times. Here the CDR3 DNA reads TGTGCCAGCAGACTAGCGGCCTCCTACGAGCAGTACTTC. The encoded protein is CASRLAASYEQYF. V gene TRBV12-3 or TRBV12-4 combines with J gene TRBJ2-7, with 8 positions matching TRBD2. V trimming: 6 bases; J trimming: 0 bases; junction bases outside the gene matches: 1. The CDR3 extends over 13 amino acids.

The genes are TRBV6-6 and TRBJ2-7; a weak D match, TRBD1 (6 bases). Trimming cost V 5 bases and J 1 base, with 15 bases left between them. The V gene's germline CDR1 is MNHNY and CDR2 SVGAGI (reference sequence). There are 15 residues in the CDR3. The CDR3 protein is CASSTTGVPSYEQYF. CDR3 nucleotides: TGTGCCAGCAGTACGACAGGAGTGCCTTCCTACGAGCAGTACTTC.

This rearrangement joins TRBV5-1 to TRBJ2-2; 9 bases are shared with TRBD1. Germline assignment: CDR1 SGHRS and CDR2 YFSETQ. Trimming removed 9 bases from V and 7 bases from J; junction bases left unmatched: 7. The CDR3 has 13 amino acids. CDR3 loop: CATRQGGDGELFF. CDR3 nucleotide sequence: TGCGCCACCCGACAGGGGGGTGACGGGGAGCTGTTTTTT.